Here is one T cell receptor (beta chain) with its context. Stated time point: persistent/refractory GD, antithyroid drugs over 5 years with positive TRAb. RNA extracted from PBMCs served as the sequencing template. These data come from a study of regulatory T cells in long-lasting Graves disease. Investigators prepared the TCR beta libraries by applying iRepertoire HTBI primers and Arm-PCR of CDR3 regions. MiXCR, run by TCRdb on the multiplex PCR reads, gives a single entry per CDR3 protein. The repertoire holds a few hundred thousand distinct CDR3 sequences, 23% seen once, with approximately 27% in the top ten. Germline V gene data show CDR1 as DFQATT and CDR2 as SNEGSKA (reference sequence). The CDR3 covers 14 residues. Trimming removed 3 bases from V and 4 bases from J, with 13 bases in between.

The sequence was collected from a woman aged 35 to 49 with Graves disease. The sample was peripheral blood mononuclear cells (PBMCs), taken when the disease was refractory, from a patient treated with antithyroid drugs. The chain carries TRBV20-1 and TRBJ2-4, with a weak D call TRBD2 (6 bases). The CDR3, as DNA: TGCAGTGCTAGCGTCCGGGACTTAAAAAACATTCAGTACTTC. This encodes CSASVRDLKNIQYF.